This note documents a single T cell receptor (beta chain) sequence. Its matching antigen is unknown. Germline V gene lookup returns CDR1 SGHAT and CDR2 FQNNGV. The CDR3 totals 15 residues. The germline V and J ends were trimmed by 5 bases and 8 bases, with 21 bases remaining between them. The authors used template switching to add a universal primer site and gave cDNA unique molecular identifiers. MiXCR was run by TCRdb on the 5' RACE reads, yielding one entry per CDR3 protein. In the table there are around 230,000 distinct CDR3 sequences, roughly 9.4% of which are singletons. The data originate from a study of identical twins. Everyone who donated was a healthy Caucasian. Study conclusions and caveats: Out-of-frame sharing of TCR alpha in monozygotic twins was underestimated by models.

This clonotype was sampled from a young woman in good health. Sequenced sample: memory (CD45RO+) T cells sorted from blood. The chain uses TRBV11-2 and TRBJ1-2, with a tentative D call TRBD1 (5 bases). CDR3 DNA sequence: TGTGCCAGCAGCCTTACGACCGCCCCAGGGTTGGGCTACACCTTC. Protein sequence: CASSLTTAPGLGYTF. Complete variable domain (other parts from reference TRBV11-2 and TRBJ1-2): EAGVAQSPRYKIIEKRQSVAFWCNPISGHATLYWYQQILGQGPKLLIQFQNNGVVDDSQLPKDRFSAERLKGVDSTLKIQPAKLEDSAVYLCASSLTTAPGLGYTFGSGTRLTVV.